A selection of T cell receptor beta chains follows, all from one sample in a study of cytomegalovirus exposure and HLA in healthy donors. This table comes from immunoSEQ multiplex PCR, and its TCRdb copy is limited to in-frame clones, with some not included. The sample includes 75,000 to 90,000 clones, around 95% of them seen just once. The sequenced sample was PBMCs. Source of these receptors: a woman aged 18-35 years in good health and CMV-seronegative. Each CDR3 is given with its conserved first and last residue. The order of the fields is CDR3 DNA, CDR3 protein, J gene, V gene, D gene, clone size. The D gene is left open where the match is weak. Not all rows give a size; the values are once, few, many and, for expanded clones, a class.

cdr3_nt: TGTGCCAGCAGTAGCTCGGGACAGGGCCACACTGAAGCTTTCTTT
cdr3_aa: CASSSSGQGHTEAFF
j_call: TRBJ1-1
v_call: TRBV6-5
d_call: TRBD1
clone_size: -

cdr3_nt: TGCGCCAGCAGCTTGCTAGGACAAGAAAACACAGATACGCAGTATTTT
cdr3_aa: CASSLLGQENTDTQYF
j_call: TRBJ2-3
v_call: TRBV5-1
d_call: -
clone_size: -

cdr3_nt: TGTGCCAGCAGCTCTTATCGGGAGGGGACCCAGTACTTC
cdr3_aa: CASSSYREGTQYF
j_call: TRBJ2-5
v_call: TRBV7-2
d_call: TRBD2
clone_size: -

cdr3_nt: TGTGCCAGTAGCATCTGGGGGCCCCAAGAGACCCAGTACTTC
cdr3_aa: CASSIWGPQETQYF
j_call: TRBJ2-5
v_call: TRBV19
d_call: -
clone_size: -

cdr3_nt: TGCGCCAGCAGCCACGCAGACAGAGGCATTCAGTACTTC
cdr3_aa: CASSHADRGIQYF
j_call: TRBJ2-4
v_call: TRBV4-1
d_call: -
clone_size: -

cdr3_nt: TGTGCCAGCAGTGTTGAGGGTCTGCCCTACAATGAGCAGTTCTTC
cdr3_aa: CASSVEGLPYNEQFF
j_call: TRBJ2-1
v_call: TRBV2
d_call: -
clone_size: once

cdr3_nt: TGTGCCAGCAGTTACGGGCGGGATGCGGGCAAGGCCCAGCATTTT
cdr3_aa: CASSYGRDAGKAQHF
j_call: TRBJ1-5
v_call: TRBV6-5
d_call: -
clone_size: -

cdr3_nt: TGTGCCACCCAGGGAGGAAAGACCCAGTACTTC
cdr3_aa: CATQGGKTQYF
j_call: TRBJ2-5
v_call: TRBV25-1
d_call: -
clone_size: -

cdr3_nt: TGTGCCAGTAGTAACGACAGGGCCCCGTCCTACGAGCAGTACTTC
cdr3_aa: CASSNDRAPSYEQYF
j_call: TRBJ2-7
v_call: TRBV19
d_call: TRBD1
clone_size: -

cdr3_nt: TGTGCCAGCAGTATCCGAGGAGGAACCTCCTACGAGCAGTACTTC
cdr3_aa: CASSIRGGTSYEQYF
j_call: TRBJ2-7
v_call: TRBV28
d_call: -
clone_size: -

cdr3_nt: TGTGCCAGCAGTGGAACAGGGACCTACGAGCAGTACTTC
cdr3_aa: CASSGTGTYEQYF
j_call: TRBJ2-7
v_call: TRBV25-1
d_call: -
clone_size: -

cdr3_nt: TGTGCCAGCAGCCCCACCGGGACAGGGGGAGGGGGCTACACCTTC
cdr3_aa: CASSPTGTGGGGYTF
j_call: TRBJ1-2
v_call: TRBV7-9
d_call: TRBD1
clone_size: once

cdr3_nt: TGTGCCAGCAGCCCCCGGGGGGGGGAGCTTCAGCCCCAGCATTTT
cdr3_aa: CASSPRGGELQPQHF
j_call: TRBJ1-5
v_call: TRBV9
d_call: -
clone_size: -

cdr3_nt: TGTGCCAGCGAGACAGGGTTGAGCAATCAGCCCCAGCATTTT
cdr3_aa: CASETGLSNQPQHF
j_call: TRBJ1-5
v_call: TRBV2
d_call: TRBD1
clone_size: once

cdr3_nt: TGTGCCAGCAGCCCTCCGACTAGCGGGCCCCGAACTACCCAGTACTTC
cdr3_aa: CASSPPTSGPRTTQYF
j_call: TRBJ2-5
v_call: TRBV7-8
d_call: TRBD2
clone_size: -

cdr3_nt: TGTGCCAGCAGTGAACGGACAGGGGGCAACAATGAGCAGTTCTTC
cdr3_aa: CASSERTGGNNEQFF
j_call: TRBJ2-1
v_call: TRBV6-4
d_call: TRBD1
clone_size: few

cdr3_nt: TGTGCCATTACGAATACAGAGGAGGAGAACCAAGAGACCCAGTACTTC
cdr3_aa: CAITNTEEENQETQYF
j_call: TRBJ2-5
v_call: TRBV7-9
d_call: -
clone_size: -

cdr3_nt: TGTGCCAGCAGCTTAGTCGGTCAAAACATTCAGTACTTC
cdr3_aa: CASSLVGQNIQYF
j_call: TRBJ2-4
v_call: TRBV11-2
d_call: -
clone_size: -

cdr3_nt: TGTGCCAGCAGCCAAGCGTTGGCTTTGGCGGGGGGGCGTTGGGATACGCAGTATTTT
cdr3_aa: CASSQALALAGGRWDTQYF
j_call: TRBJ2-3
v_call: TRBV4-2
d_call: TRBD2
clone_size: -

cdr3_nt: TGTGCCACAGAGACAGGGATCGGGAGTTATGGCTACACCTTC
cdr3_aa: CATETGIGSYGYTF
j_call: TRBJ1-2
v_call: TRBV10-3
d_call: TRBD1
clone_size: -

cdr3_nt: TGCGCCAGCAGCTTGGTGGTAGCGGGAGCCTACAATGAGCAGTTCTTC
cdr3_aa: CASSLVVAGAYNEQFF
j_call: TRBJ2-1
v_call: TRBV5-1
d_call: TRBD2
clone_size: -

cdr3_nt: TGTGCCAGCAGCTTTCGGGGTCAAAAGCTCGGTCCTGGAAACACCATATATTTT
cdr3_aa: CASSFRGQKLGPGNTIYF
j_call: TRBJ1-3
v_call: TRBV7-9
d_call: -
clone_size: -

cdr3_nt: TGTGCCAGCAGTCTCGGGACTCGATTGGGCAATCAGCCCCAGCATTTT
cdr3_aa: CASSLGTRLGNQPQHF
j_call: TRBJ1-5
v_call: TRBV28
d_call: -
clone_size: -

cdr3_nt: TGTGCCAGCAGCATTCTAGCGGGAGCCTACAATGAGCAGTTCTTC
cdr3_aa: CASSILAGAYNEQFF
j_call: TRBJ2-1
v_call: TRBV7-9
d_call: TRBD2
clone_size: -

cdr3_nt: TGTGCCAGCAGCAAAACCCCGGACTATCAAAACTCCTACGAGCAGTACTTC
cdr3_aa: CASSKTPDYQNSYEQYF
j_call: TRBJ2-7
v_call: TRBV13
d_call: -
clone_size: -

cdr3_nt: TGTGCCAGCAGCTTACAGGGGGGTGTAGTTGAAAAACTGTTTTTT
cdr3_aa: CASSLQGGVVEKLFF
j_call: TRBJ1-4
v_call: TRBV7-9
d_call: TRBD1
clone_size: -

cdr3_nt: TGTGCCAGCAGCTTAAAGGCGGGAGGGGTGGACGAGCAGTACTTC
cdr3_aa: CASSLKAGGVDEQYF
j_call: TRBJ2-7
v_call: TRBV7-8
d_call: TRBD2
clone_size: -

cdr3_nt: TGTGCCAGCAGCTTTGCGTCGGCGGAAGAGGTGCAGTTCTTC
cdr3_aa: CASSFASAEEVQFF
j_call: TRBJ2-1
v_call: TRBV5-6
d_call: -
clone_size: -

cdr3_nt: TGCGCCAGCAGCTGGGGCGGGGGCACGAATGAGCAGTTCTTC
cdr3_aa: CASSWGGGTNEQFF
j_call: TRBJ2-1
v_call: TRBV5-1
d_call: -
clone_size: -

cdr3_nt: TGCAGCGTTGATTCCGGAGCGGGGGTATACAATGAGCAGTTCTTC
cdr3_aa: CSVDSGAGVYNEQFF
j_call: TRBJ2-1
v_call: TRBV29-1
d_call: TRBD2
clone_size: once

cdr3_nt: TGTGCCTGGTGGCACGGAAACACCATATATTTT
cdr3_aa: CAWWHGNTIYF
j_call: TRBJ1-3
v_call: TRBV30
d_call: -
clone_size: -

cdr3_nt: TGTGCCAGCAGCTTCTACAGTGAAAAACTGTTTTTT
cdr3_aa: CASSFYSEKLFF
j_call: TRBJ1-4
v_call: TRBV11-2
d_call: -
clone_size: -

cdr3_nt: TGTGCCAGCAGCTTAGCTTATCGGACTAGCGGGGCGGTAAAGACCCAGTACTTC
cdr3_aa: CASSLAYRTSGAVKTQYF
j_call: TRBJ2-5
v_call: TRBV11-2
d_call: TRBD2
clone_size: -

cdr3_nt: TGTGCCAGCAGCTCCCGGGGACTCCCCTATAATTCACCCCTCCACTTT
cdr3_aa: CASSSRGLPYNSPLHF
j_call: TRBJ1-6
v_call: TRBV9
d_call: -
clone_size: -

cdr3_nt: TGTGCCAGCAGCTTCGGGATTCGCTATGGCTACACCTTC
cdr3_aa: CASSFGIRYGYTF
j_call: TRBJ1-2
v_call: TRBV11-2
d_call: -
clone_size: -

cdr3_nt: TGTGCCAGCATCCGCACAGGGGCTGCGGCTGAAGCTTTCTTT
cdr3_aa: CASIRTGAAAEAFF
j_call: TRBJ1-1
v_call: TRBV6-5
d_call: TRBD1
clone_size: -

cdr3_nt: TGTGCCAGCAGTGCCCGGGACAGGGGCAATGGAAACACCATATATTTT
cdr3_aa: CASSARDRGNGNTIYF
j_call: TRBJ1-3
v_call: TRBV9
d_call: TRBD1
clone_size: -

cdr3_nt: TGCAGCGTTGAAGCATTGACTAGCGGAGATACGCAGTATTTT
cdr3_aa: CSVEALTSGDTQYF
j_call: TRBJ2-3
v_call: TRBV29-1
d_call: TRBD2
clone_size: -

cdr3_nt: TGTGCCAGCAGCCAGACAGGGGTAGGCACGGAGACCCAGTACTTC
cdr3_aa: CASSQTGVGTETQYF
j_call: TRBJ2-5
v_call: TRBV2
d_call: TRBD1
clone_size: -

cdr3_nt: TGCGCCAGCAGCCAAGATGGGGCTAGCGGGAGTCGCAATGAGCAGTTCTTC
cdr3_aa: CASSQDGASGSRNEQFF
j_call: TRBJ2-1
v_call: TRBV4-3
d_call: TRBD2
clone_size: -

cdr3_nt: TGCGCCAGCAGCTACGAGTTACCAGGAAACACCATATATTTT
cdr3_aa: CASSYELPGNTIYF
j_call: TRBJ1-3
v_call: TRBV4-1
d_call: -
clone_size: -

cdr3_nt: TGTGCCAGCAGTTTGGGGGGGGTTGAGGAAGATACGCAGTATTTT
cdr3_aa: CASSLGGVEEDTQYF
j_call: TRBJ2-3
v_call: TRBV28
d_call: TRBD2
clone_size: -

cdr3_nt: TGTGCCAGCAGCTCCTCTAGCGGGAGAATCCCCTACGAGCAGTACTTC
cdr3_aa: CASSSSSGRIPYEQYF
j_call: TRBJ2-7
v_call: TRBV7-9
d_call: TRBD2
clone_size: -

cdr3_nt: TGTGCCAGCAGTGAGGGCTATAGCAATCAGCCCCAGCATTTT
cdr3_aa: CASSEGYSNQPQHF
j_call: TRBJ1-5
v_call: TRBV6-1
d_call: -
clone_size: -

cdr3_nt: TGTGCCAGTAGTATCCTGGGACTAGCATCTAATGAGCAGTTCTTC
cdr3_aa: CASSILGLASNEQFF
j_call: TRBJ2-1
v_call: TRBV19
d_call: TRBD2
clone_size: -

cdr3_nt: TGTGCCAGCAGCCAGGGACAGGGTACCTATGGCTACACCTTC
cdr3_aa: CASSQGQGTYGYTF
j_call: TRBJ1-2
v_call: TRBV2
d_call: TRBD1
clone_size: -

cdr3_nt: TGTGCCAGCAGCTTCCTAGGGCAGGACTTAGCCAAAAACATTCAGTACTTC
cdr3_aa: CASSFLGQDLAKNIQYF
j_call: TRBJ2-4
v_call: TRBV5-6
d_call: -
clone_size: -

cdr3_nt: TGTGCCAGCAGCCGGCGGGTGACACTAACCGGGGGGGAGCTGTTTTTT
cdr3_aa: CASSRRVTLTGGELFF
j_call: TRBJ2-2
v_call: TRBV7-2
d_call: -
clone_size: -

cdr3_nt: TGTGCCAGCAGCTTCTATCGGGACAGGGGGCATCGTAATGAAAAACTGTTTTTT
cdr3_aa: CASSFYRDRGHRNEKLFF
j_call: TRBJ1-4
v_call: TRBV5-4
d_call: TRBD1
clone_size: -

cdr3_nt: TGTGCCAGCATGGTAACGTCCTCCGGTGGCTACACCTTC
cdr3_aa: CASMVTSSGGYTF
j_call: TRBJ1-2
v_call: TRBV2
d_call: -
clone_size: -